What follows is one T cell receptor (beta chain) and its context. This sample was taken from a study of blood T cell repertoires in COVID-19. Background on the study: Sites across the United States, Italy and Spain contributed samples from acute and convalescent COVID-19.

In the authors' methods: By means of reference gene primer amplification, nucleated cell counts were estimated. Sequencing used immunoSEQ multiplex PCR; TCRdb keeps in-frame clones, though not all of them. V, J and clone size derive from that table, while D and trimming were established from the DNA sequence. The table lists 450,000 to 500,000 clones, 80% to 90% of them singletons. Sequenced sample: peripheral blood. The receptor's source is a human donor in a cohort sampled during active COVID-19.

This CDR3 reads CASSSRGNQPQHF. As DNA, the CDR3 is TGTGCCAGCAGCAGCAGGGGGAATCAGCCCCAGCATTTT. The J gene is TRBJ1-5, the V gene TRBV11-2; TRBD1 matches at 7 bases. V gave up 5 bases and J gave up 4 bases; unmatched junction bases: 2. The CDR3 spans 13 residues. Germline loops: CDR1 SGHAT, CDR2 FQNNGV.